The source of this T cell receptor beta chain is a study of CD8 T cells in Susac syndrome. There are 13 residues in the CDR3. V lost 6 bases, J lost 5 bases, and 13 bases lay in between. Random-hexamer reverse transcription was applied to roughly 0.5 to 1 ug RNA. By means of immunoSEQ multiplex PCR, TCR beta CDR3 spanning 54 Vbeta and 13 Jbeta underwent amplification. MiXCR was run by TCRdb on the immunoSEQ multiplex PCR reads, yielding one entry per CDR3 protein. The sample carries 200,000 to 250,000 distinct CDR3 sequences, about 93% recorded once. TCR beta sequencing was performed on blood CD8+ and CD4+ T cells.

The specimen sequenced was CD4+ T cells from PBMCs. The clonotype comes from a human donor with multiple sclerosis. The V gene is TRBV12-3 or TRBV12-4, the J gene TRBJ1-1; the D is unclear. The CDR3 DNA follows: TGTGCCAGCAGCCGCCTGAGCGGGACTGAAGCTTTCTTT. Translation: CASSRLSGTEAFF.